The rows below give T cell receptor beta chains drawn from one sample of a study of STAT3 mutations in large granular lymphocyte leukemia. The assay was immunoSEQ multiplex PCR, and TCRdb's table has in-frame clones only and misses some. The sample holds over 8,000 clones; 85% to 90% are singletons and the top ten take roughly four fifths. Specimen: peripheral blood mononuclear cells. The source of these receptors is a man aged 80 or over with T-cell large granular lymphocyte leukemia. Some clones in this sample may be carry-over from other donors' samples. CDR3s include the opening cysteine and the closing phenylalanine or tryptophan. The D gene is left open where the match is weak. Expanded clones get a size class; other rows say once, few or many, or leave the size out.

J	size	V	D	length	DNA	CDR3
TRBJ1-2	-	TRBV7-8	-	15	TGTGCCAGCAGCATAACAGGATTGGAGAACTATGGCTACACCTTC	CASSITGLENYGYTF
TRBJ2-3	-	TRBV7-2	-	14	TGTGCCAGCAGCCGCAGACAAGGCACAGATACGCAGTATTTT	CASSRRQGTDTQYF
TRBJ2-3	-	TRBV11-2	-	17	TGTGCCAGCAGCCGTCCCACTACAGGGATTCACACAGATACGCAGTATTTT	CASSRPTTGIHTDTQYF
TRBJ1-2	-	TRBV6-5	TRBD1	14	TGTGCCAGCAGTTACGGGACAGGGCCGAGCGGCTACACCTTC	CASSYGTGPSGYTF
TRBJ1-4	-	TRBV5-4	-	14	TGTGCCAGCAGCTTACAGGGATGGGATGAAAAACTGTTTTTT	CASSLQGWDEKLFF
TRBJ1-2	-	TRBV6-5	-	16	TGTGCCAGCAGTTACTCGGGGCCCAAGGGCACGGCCGGCTACACCTTC	CASSYSGPKGTAGYTF
TRBJ1-2	-	TRBV7-6	-	14	TGTGCCAGCAGCAAAGAGGACAGCCGATATGGCTACACCTTC	CASSKEDSRYGYTF
TRBJ1-5	-	TRBV29-1	-	13	TGCAGCGTTGCGTTTACGGAAAATCAGCCCCAGCATTTT	CSVAFTENQPQHF
TRBJ2-5	-	TRBV7-8	-	17	TGTGCCAGCAGCTTAGGAATACTGGAGGGGAGACAAGAGACCCAGTACTTC	CASSLGILEGRQETQYF
TRBJ2-6	-	TRBV10-3	-	14	TGTGCCATCAGTGGATCACCGCCGGCCAACGTCCTGACTTTC	CAISGSPPANVLTF
TRBJ1-3	-	TRBV4-3	-	16	TGCGCCAGCAGCCAAGCTACAGGGTGGTCTGGAAACACCATATATTTT	CASSQATGWSGNTIYF
TRBJ2-3	-	TRBV6-5	-	15	TGTGCCAGCAGTTACTGGGGCAGTCGCACAGATACGCAGTATTTT	CASSYWGSRTDTQYF
TRBJ1-6	-	TRBV2	-	12	TGTGCCAGCAGTGAAAGAAGAATAACCCTCCACTTT	CASSERRITLHF
TRBJ2-1	-	TRBV15	-	13	TGTGCCACCAGCAGAGTGAGGGCCAATGAGCAGTTCTTC	CATSRVRANEQFF
TRBJ1-1	-	TRBV5-1	-	13	TGCGCCAGCAGCTCTATCATGAACACTGAAGCTTTCTTT	CASSSIMNTEAFF
TRBJ2-2	-	TRBV6-5	-	13	TGTGCCACTTGGAGGGGGAACACCGGGGAGCTGTTTTTT	CATWRGNTGELFF
TRBJ2-5	-	TRBV11-2	-	14	TGTGCCAGCAGCCGCTCGTCAGGGAAGGAGACCCAGTACTTC	CASSRSSGKETQYF
TRBJ1-2	once	TRBV25-1	-	14	TGTGCCAGCAGCCGCAAGGGGGGGGCCCATGGCTACACCTTC	CASSRKGGAHGYTF